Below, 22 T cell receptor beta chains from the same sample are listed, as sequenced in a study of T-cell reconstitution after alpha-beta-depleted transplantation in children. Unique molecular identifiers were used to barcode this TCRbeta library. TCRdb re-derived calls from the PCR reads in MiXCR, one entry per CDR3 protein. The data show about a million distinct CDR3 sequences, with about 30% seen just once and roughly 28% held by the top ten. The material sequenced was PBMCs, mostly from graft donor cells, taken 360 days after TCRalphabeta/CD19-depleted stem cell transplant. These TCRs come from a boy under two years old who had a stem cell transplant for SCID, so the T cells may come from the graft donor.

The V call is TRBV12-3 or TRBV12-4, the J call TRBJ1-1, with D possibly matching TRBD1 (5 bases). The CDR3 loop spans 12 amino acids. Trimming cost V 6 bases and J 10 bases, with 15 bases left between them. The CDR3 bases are TGTGCCAGCAGGTCGGGACGAAGGGCAGCTTTCTTT. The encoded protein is CASRSGRRAAFF.

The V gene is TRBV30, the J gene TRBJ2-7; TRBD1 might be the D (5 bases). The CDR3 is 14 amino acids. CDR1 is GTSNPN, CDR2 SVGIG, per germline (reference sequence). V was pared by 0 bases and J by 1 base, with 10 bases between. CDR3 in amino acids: CAWSVERGSYEQYF. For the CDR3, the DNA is TGTGCCTGGAGTGTAGAAAGGGGATCCTACGAGCAGTACTTC.

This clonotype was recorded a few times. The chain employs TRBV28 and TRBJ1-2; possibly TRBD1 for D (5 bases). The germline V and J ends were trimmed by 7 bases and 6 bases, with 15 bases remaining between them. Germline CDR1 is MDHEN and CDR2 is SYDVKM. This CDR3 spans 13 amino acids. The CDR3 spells CASIRGSGHGYTF. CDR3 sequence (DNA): TGTGCCAGCATCAGAGGGTCGGGGCATGGCTACACCTTC.

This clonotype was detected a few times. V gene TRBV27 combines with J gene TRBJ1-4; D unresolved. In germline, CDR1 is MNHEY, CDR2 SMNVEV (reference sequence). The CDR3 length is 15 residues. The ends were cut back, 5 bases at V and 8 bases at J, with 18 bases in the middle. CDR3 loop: CASSSVGSISEKLFF. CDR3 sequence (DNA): TGTGCCAGCAGTAGCGTGGGATCAATTTCGGAAAAACTGTTTTTT.

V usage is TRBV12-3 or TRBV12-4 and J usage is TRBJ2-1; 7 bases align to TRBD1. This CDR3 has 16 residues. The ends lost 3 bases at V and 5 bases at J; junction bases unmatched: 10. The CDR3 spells CASSFGTAGSHNEQFF. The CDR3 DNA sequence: TGTGCCAGCAGTTTTGGGACAGCCGGATCACACAATGAGCAGTTCTTC.

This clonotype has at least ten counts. DNA of the CDR3: TGTGCCAGCAGCCGCCAGGGGGGGAACACCGGGGAGCTGTTTTTT. This codes for CASSRQGGNTGELFF. V usage is TRBV5-5 and J usage is TRBJ2-2, with D perhaps TRBD1 (7 bases). This CDR3 spans 15 amino acids. V lost 4 bases, J lost 1 base, and 11 bases lay in between. CDR1 SGHKS and CDR2 YYEKEE come from the germline V gene (reference sequence).

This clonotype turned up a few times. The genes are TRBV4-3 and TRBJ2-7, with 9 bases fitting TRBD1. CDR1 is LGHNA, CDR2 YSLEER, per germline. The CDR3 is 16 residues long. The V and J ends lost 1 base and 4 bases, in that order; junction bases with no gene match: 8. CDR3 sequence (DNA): TGCGCCAGCAGCCAAGCCCCCGGGACAGGGTGGTACGAGCAGTACTTC. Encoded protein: CASSQAPGTGWYEQYF.

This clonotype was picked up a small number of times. The CDR3 nucleotides read TGTGCCACCAGCAGAGATTGGGCAGTGGCCGGGGAGCTGTTTTTT. It translates to CATSRDWAVAGELFF. The V gene is TRBV15, the J gene TRBJ2-2; no reliable D call. Deletions cut 0 bases from V and 6 bases from J, with 11 bases between. The CDR3 is 15 amino acids. The V gene's germline CDR1 is LNHNV and CDR2 YYDKDF (reference sequence).

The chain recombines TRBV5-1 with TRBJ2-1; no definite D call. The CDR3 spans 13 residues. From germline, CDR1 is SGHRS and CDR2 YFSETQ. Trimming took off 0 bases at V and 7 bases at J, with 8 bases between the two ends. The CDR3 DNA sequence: TGCGCCAGCAGCTTGGAACTACAGAATGAGCAGTTCTTC. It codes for CASSLELQNEQFF.

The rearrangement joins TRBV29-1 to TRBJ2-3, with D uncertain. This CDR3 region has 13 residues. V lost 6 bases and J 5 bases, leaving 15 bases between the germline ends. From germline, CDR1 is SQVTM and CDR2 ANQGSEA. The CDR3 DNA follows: TGCAGCGTGGATCGTAATGGTGGAGATACGCAGTATTTT. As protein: CSVDRNGGDTQYF.

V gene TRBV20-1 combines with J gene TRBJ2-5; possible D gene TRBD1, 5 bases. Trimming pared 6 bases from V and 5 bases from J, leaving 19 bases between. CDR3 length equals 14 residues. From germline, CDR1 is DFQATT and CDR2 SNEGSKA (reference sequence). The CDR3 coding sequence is TGCAGTGCCACTAAGGAGACAGCAAGTGAGACCCAGTACTTC. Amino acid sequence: CSATKETASETQYF.

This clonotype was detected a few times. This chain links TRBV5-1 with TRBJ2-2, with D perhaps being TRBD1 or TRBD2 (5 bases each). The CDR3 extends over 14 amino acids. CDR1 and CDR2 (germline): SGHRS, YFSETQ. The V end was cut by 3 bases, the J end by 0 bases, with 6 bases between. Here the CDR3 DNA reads TGCGCCAGCAGCTGGGACCCGAACACCGGGGAGCTGTTTTTT. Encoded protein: CASSWDPNTGELFF.

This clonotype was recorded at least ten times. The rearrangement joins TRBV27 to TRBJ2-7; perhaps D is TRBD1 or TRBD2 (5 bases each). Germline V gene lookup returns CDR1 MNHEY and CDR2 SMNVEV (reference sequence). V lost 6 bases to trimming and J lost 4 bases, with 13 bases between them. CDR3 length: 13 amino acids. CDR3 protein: CASSRDRPYEQYF. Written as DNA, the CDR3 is TGTGCCAGCAGCCGGGACCGGCCGTACGAGCAGTACTTC.

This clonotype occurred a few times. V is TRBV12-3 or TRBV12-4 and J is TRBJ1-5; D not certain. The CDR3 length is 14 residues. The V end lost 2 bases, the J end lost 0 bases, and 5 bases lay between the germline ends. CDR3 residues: CASSLQYSNQPQHF. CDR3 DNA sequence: TGTGCCAGCAGTTTACAGTATAGCAATCAGCCCCAGCATTTT.

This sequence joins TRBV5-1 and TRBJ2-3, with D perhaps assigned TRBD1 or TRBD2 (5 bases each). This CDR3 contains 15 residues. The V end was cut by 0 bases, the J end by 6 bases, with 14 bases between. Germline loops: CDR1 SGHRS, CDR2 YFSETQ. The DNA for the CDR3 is TGCGCCAGCAGCTTGGTGGTTCGTGGGGGTGATACGCAGTATTTT. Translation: CASSLVVRGGDTQYF.

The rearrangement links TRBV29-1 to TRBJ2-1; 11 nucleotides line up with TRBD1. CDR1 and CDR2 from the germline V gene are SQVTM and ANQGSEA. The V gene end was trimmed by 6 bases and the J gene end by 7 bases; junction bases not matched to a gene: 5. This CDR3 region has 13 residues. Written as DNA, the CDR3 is TGCAGCGTCGCCGGGACAGGGGGGAATGAGCAGTTCTTC. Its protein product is CSVAGTGGNEQFF.

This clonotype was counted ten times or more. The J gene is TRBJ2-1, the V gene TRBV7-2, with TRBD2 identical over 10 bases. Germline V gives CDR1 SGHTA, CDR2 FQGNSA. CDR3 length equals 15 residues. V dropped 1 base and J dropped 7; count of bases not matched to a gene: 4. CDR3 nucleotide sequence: TGTGCCAGCAGCTTAGTAGCGGGGGGTGGTAATGAGCAGTTCTTC. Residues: CASSLVAGGGNEQFF.

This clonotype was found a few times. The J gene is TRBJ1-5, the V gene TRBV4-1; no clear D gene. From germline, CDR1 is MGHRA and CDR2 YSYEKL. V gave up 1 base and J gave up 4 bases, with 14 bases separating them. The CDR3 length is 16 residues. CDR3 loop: CASSQVVGLVNQPQHF. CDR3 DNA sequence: TGCGCCAGCAGCCAAGTGGTAGGGCTCGTTAATCAGCCCCAGCATTTT.

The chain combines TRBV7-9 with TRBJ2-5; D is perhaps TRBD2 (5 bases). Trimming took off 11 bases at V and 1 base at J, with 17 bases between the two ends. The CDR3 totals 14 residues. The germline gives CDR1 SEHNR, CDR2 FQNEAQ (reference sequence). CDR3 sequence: CAGGLAVPQETQYF. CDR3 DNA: TGTGCCGGCGGGCTAGCCGTGCCCCAAGAGACCCAGTACTTC.

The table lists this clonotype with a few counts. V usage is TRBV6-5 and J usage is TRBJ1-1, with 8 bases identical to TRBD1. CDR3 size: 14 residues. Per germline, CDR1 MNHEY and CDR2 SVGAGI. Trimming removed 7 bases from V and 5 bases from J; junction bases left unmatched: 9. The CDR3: CASKIRQGRTEAFF. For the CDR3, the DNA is TGTGCCAGCAAAATCCGACAGGGGCGGACTGAAGCTTTCTTT.

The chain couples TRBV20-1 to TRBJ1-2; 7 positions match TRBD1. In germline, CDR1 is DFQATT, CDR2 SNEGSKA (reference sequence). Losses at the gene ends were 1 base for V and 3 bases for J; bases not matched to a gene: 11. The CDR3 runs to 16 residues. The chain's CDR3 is CSARALLAGGDYGYTF. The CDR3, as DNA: TGCAGTGCTAGAGCCCTGCTGGCAGGGGGGGACTATGGCTACACCTTC.

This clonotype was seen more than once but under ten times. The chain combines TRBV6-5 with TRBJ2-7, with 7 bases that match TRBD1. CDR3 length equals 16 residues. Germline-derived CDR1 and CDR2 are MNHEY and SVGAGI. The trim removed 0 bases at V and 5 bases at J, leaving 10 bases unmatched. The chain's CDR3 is CASSYSGDSRSDEQYF. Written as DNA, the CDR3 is TGTGCCAGCAGTTACTCAGGGGACAGCCGAAGTGACGAGCAGTACTTC.